The TCR beta chain under discussion was sequenced for a study of human T cells and chemical hapten exposure. The germline CDR1 and CDR2 sequences are MNHEY and SVGEGT. Trimming removed 4 bases from V and 0 bases from J, with 7 bases in between. The CDR3 spans 14 residues. TCRdb itself ran the RACE reads through MiXCR, one entry per CDR3 protein. Of 100,000 to 150,000 distinct CDR3 sequences listed, roughly 9.5% are singletons. Time point given: healthy volunteer bleed at 2 weeks. The study extracted total RNA from unfractionated whole blood. This clonotype was picked up many times. This receptor was obtained from a male donor in good health. Some clones in this sample may be carry-over from other donors' samples. The chain uses TRBV6-2 or TRBV6-3 and TRBJ1-5; no firm D call. Sequenced material: whole blood. CDR3 in amino acids: CASSWGASNQPQHF. The CDR3 coding sequence is TGTGCCAGCAGTTGGGGAGCTAGCAATCAGCCCCAGCATTTT.